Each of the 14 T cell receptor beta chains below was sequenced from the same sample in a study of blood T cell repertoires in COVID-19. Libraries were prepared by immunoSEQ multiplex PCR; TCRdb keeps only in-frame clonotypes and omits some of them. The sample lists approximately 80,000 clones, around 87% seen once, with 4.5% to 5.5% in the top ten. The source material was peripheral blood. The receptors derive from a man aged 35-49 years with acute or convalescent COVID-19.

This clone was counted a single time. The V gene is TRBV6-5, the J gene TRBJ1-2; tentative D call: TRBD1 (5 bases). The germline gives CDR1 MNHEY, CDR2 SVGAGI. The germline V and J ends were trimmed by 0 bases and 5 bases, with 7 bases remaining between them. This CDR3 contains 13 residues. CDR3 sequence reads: CASSYSRQYGYTF. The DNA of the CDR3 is TGTGCCAGCAGTTACTCGAGACAGTATGGCTACACCTTC.

This CDR3 reads CASSSASGSLVGGEFF. The CDR3, as DNA: TGTGCCAGCAGTTCAGCCAGCGGGAGTTTAGTCGGGGGAGAGTTCTTC. The rearrangement joins TRBV6-5 to TRBJ2-1, with 8 positions matching TRBD2. J gave up 14 bases and V 4 bases, and 19 bases lay outside the gene matches. The CDR3 contains 16 residues. Germline V CDR1 and CDR2: MNHEY, SVGAGI.

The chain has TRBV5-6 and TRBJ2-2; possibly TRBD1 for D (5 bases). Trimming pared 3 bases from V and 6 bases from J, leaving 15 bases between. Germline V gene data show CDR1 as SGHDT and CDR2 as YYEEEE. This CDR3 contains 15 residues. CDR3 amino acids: CASSSGFLGAGELFF. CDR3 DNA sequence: TGTGCCAGCAGCTCAGGGTTCCTAGGGGCCGGGGAGCTGTTTTTT.

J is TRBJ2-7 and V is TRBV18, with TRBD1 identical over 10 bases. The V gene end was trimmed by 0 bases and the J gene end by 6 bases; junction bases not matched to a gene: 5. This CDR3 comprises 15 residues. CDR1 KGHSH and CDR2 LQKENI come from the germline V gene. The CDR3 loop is CASSPPSWTGGEQYF. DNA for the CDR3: TGTGCCAGCTCACCACCCTCTTGGACAGGGGGCGAGCAGTACTTC. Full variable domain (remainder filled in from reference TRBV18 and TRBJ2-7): NAGVMQNPRHLVRRRGQEARLRCSPMKGHSHVYWYRQLPEEGLKFMVYLQKENIIDESGMPKERFSAEFPKEGPSILRIQQVVRGDSAAYFCASSPPSWTGGEQYFGPGTRLTVT.

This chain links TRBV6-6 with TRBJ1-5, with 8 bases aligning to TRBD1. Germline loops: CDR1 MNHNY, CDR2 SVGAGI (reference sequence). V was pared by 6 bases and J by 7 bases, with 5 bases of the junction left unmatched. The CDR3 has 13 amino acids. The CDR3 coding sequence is TGTGCCAGCAGAGACAGGGGTCGACAGCCCCAGCATTTT. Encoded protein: CASRDRGRQPQHF.

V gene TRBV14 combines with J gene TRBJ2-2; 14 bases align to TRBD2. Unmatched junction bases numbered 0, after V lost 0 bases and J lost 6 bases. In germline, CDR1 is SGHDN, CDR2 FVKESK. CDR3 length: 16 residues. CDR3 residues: CASSQEGLAGAGELFF. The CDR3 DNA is TGTGCCAGCAGCCAAGAGGGACTAGCGGGAGCCGGGGAGCTGTTTTTT.

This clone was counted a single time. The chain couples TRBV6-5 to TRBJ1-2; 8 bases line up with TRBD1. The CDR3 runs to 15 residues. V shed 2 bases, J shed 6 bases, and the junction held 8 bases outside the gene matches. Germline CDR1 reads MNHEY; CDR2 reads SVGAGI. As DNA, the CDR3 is TGTGCCAGCAGTTACGGACCTGACAGGGGCGATGGCTACACCTTC. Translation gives CASSYGPDRGDGYTF.

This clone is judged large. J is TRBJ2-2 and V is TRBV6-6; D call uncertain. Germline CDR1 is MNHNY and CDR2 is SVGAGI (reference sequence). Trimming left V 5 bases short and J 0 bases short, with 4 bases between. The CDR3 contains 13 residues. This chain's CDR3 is CASSPANTGELFF. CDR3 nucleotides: TGTGCCAGCAGTCCAGCGAACACCGGGGAGCTGTTTTTT.

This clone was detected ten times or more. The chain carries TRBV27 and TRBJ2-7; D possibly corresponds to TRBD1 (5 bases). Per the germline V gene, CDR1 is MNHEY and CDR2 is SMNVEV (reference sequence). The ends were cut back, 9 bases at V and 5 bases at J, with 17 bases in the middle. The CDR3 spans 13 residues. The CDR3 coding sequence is TGTGCCAGTCAAGGCAGGGTAAACCACGAGCAGTACTTC. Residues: CASQGRVNHEQYF.

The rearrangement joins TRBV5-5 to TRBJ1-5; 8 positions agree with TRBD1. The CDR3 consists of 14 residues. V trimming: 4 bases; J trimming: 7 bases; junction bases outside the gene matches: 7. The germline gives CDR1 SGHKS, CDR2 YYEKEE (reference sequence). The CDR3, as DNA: TGTGCCAGCAGCCCGGACAGGGCTAAGCAGCCCCAGCATTTT. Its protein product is CASSPDRAKQPQHF.

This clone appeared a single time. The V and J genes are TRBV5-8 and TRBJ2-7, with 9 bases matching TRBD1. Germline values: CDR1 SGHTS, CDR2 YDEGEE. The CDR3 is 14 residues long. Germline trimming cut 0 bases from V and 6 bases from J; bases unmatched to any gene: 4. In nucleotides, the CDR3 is TGTGCCAGCAGCTTGGGGACAGGGGTTGGCGAGCAGTACTTC. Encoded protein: CASSLGTGVGEQYF.

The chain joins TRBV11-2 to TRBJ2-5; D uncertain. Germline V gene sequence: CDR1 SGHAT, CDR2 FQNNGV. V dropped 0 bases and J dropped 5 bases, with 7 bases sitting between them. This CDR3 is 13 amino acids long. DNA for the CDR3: TGTGCCAGCAGCTTAGACCAGGATGAGACCCAGTACTTC. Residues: CASSLDQDETQYF.

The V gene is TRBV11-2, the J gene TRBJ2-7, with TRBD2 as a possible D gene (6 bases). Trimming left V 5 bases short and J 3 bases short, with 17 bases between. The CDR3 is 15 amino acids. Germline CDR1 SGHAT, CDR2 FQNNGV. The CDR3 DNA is TGTGCCAGCAGCAGAGAAGCGTCGACTAGCTACGAGCAGTACTTC. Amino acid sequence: CASSREASTSYEQYF.

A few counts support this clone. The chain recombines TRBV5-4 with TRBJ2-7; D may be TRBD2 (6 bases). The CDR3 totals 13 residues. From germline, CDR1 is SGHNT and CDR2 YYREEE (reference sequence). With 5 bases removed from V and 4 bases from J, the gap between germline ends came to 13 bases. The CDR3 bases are TGTGCCAGCAGGCGGGACTTGCTATACGAGCAGTACTTC. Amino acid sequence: CASRRDLLYEQYF.